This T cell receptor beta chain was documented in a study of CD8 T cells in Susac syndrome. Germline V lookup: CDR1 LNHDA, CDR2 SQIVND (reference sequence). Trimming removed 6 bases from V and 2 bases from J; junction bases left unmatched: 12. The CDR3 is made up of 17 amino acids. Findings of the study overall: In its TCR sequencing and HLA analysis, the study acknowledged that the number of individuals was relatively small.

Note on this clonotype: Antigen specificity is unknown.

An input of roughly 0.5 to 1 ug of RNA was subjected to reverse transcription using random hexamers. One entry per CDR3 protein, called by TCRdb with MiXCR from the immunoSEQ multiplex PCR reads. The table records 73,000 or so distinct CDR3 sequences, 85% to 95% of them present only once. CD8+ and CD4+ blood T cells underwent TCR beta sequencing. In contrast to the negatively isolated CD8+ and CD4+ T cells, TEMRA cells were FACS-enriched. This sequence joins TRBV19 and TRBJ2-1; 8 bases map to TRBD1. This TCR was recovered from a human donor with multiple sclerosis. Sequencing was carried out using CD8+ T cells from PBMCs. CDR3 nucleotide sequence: TGTGCCAGTAGCGTAAGGGGGCAGGGGGCACCCTACAATGAGCAGTTCTTC. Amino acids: CASSVRGQGAPYNEQFF.